Listed below are T cell receptor beta chains from one sample, sequenced in a study of cytomegalovirus exposure and HLA in healthy donors. Clones were sequenced by immunoSEQ multiplex PCR, and TCRdb holds only the in-frame ones, with some missing. The sample shows about 110,000 clones, about 80% of them seen only once. Sequences were obtained from PBMCs. These receptors came from a female donor in good health and CMV-seropositive. Each CDR3 is given with its conserved first and last residue. A D gene is named only where the DNA matches it firmly. Rows give clone size only sometimes, using once, few, many, or a class for an expanded clone.

J gene	V gene	clone size	D gene	CDR3 DNA	CDR3 protein
TRBJ2-3	TRBV15	NA	TRBD1	TGTGCCACCAGCAGAGACAGGGGGCAGGCAGATACGCAGTATTTT	CATSRDRGQADTQYF
TRBJ1-2	TRBV10-3	NA	NA	TGTGCCATTCAGAATACTAACTATGGCTACACCTTC	CAIQNTNYGYTF
TRBJ1-5	TRBV6-6	NA	NA	TGTGCCAGCAGTTTCGACACCCGCAATCAGCCCCAGCATTTT	CASSFDTRNQPQHF
TRBJ2-4	TRBV27	NA	TRBD1	TGTGCCAGCAGTAAAACAGGGGCAACCTTAGCCAAAAACATTCAGTACTTC	CASSKTGATLAKNIQYF
TRBJ1-3	TRBV7-6	NA	NA	TGTGCCAGCAGCTTTGACACGTTCCGGGGGACCTCTGGAAACACCATATATTTT	CASSFDTFRGTSGNTIYF
TRBJ2-2	TRBV12-5	NA	NA	TGTGCTAGTGGGGGTCAGGCCGCGAACACCGGGGAGCTGTTTTTT	CASGGQAANTGELFF
TRBJ2-7	TRBV15	NA	TRBD2	TGTGCCACCAGCAGAGCAGGGACTAGCGGGAGACTCTACGAGCAGTACTTC	CATSRAGTSGRLYEQYF
TRBJ2-1	TRBV5-1	NA	TRBD1	TGCGCCAGCAGCCTGACAGGGGGCGCCTACAATGAGCAGTTCTTC	CASSLTGGAYNEQFF
TRBJ2-7	TRBV28	NA	TRBD2	TGTGCCAGCAGCCCAAGCGGGGGAAAAGACTACGAGCAGTACTTC	CASSPSGGKDYEQYF
TRBJ1-4	TRBV18	NA	TRBD1	TGTGCCAGCTCACCTCGACCGACAGGGACTAATGAAAAACTGTTTTTT	CASSPRPTGTNEKLFF
TRBJ2-1	TRBV19	NA	TRBD2	TGTGCCAGTAGTACCGCTAGCGGGAGCTTCTACAATGAGCAGTTCTTC	CASSTASGSFYNEQFF
TRBJ2-3	TRBV6-5	NA	NA	TGTGCCAGCAGTTTACTCTTAGGGGTGGATACGCAGTATTTT	CASSLLLGVDTQYF
TRBJ2-2	TRBV7-2	NA	NA	TGTGCCAGCAGCTCGGGGGTGGGCGGGGAGCTGTTTTTT	CASSSGVGGELFF
TRBJ2-2	TRBV6-4	NA	NA	TGTGCCAGCAGCCCACTCCTGAACACCGGGGAGCTGTTTTTT	CASSPLLNTGELFF
TRBJ2-3	TRBV27	NA	NA	TGTGCCAGCAGGGCGGATGGAGAATTTAAGCTGGCGGTAGGCACAGATACGCAGTATTTT	CASRADGEFKLAVGTDTQYF
TRBJ1-3	TRBV30	NA	NA	TGTGCCTGGAGTGTACGTCAACCGGGTTCTGGAAACACCATATATTTT	CAWSVRQPGSGNTIYF
TRBJ2-1	TRBV28	NA	TRBD1	TGTGCCAGCAGTCGGACAGGGGGCTACAATGAGCAGTTCTTC	CASSRTGGYNEQFF
TRBJ1-2	TRBV5-6	NA	NA	TGTGCCAGCAGCCTGGGACCAGGGGACTATGGCTACACCTTC	CASSLGPGDYGYTF
TRBJ1-3	TRBV7-2	NA	NA	TGTGCCAGCAGCTTAGCGGGGACATCGGGAAACACCATATATTTT	CASSLAGTSGNTIYF
TRBJ2-2	TRBV18	NA	NA	TGTGCCAGCTCACCAACCGGGACTGGTAACACCGGGGAGCTGTTTTTT	CASSPTGTGNTGELFF
TRBJ1-2	TRBV2	NA	NA	TGTGCCAGCAGTGAAGACGGGGTGACCTATGGCTACACCTTC	CASSEDGVTYGYTF
TRBJ1-4	TRBV7-2	NA	TRBD1	TGTGCCAGCAGCTCCAGACAGGGCGTGAGGGAAAAACTGTTTTTT	CASSSRQGVREKLFF
TRBJ1-1	TRBV4-3	NA	NA	TGCGCCAGCAGCCAAGAGGCAGGGAGGGGTGCTGAAGCTTTCTTT	CASSQEAGRGAEAFF
TRBJ1-2	TRBV28	NA	NA	TGTGCCAGCGGTTTGAGAGCAAGGGGCTATGGCTACACCTTC	CASGLRARGYGYTF
TRBJ1-1	TRBV5-1	NA	NA	TGCGCCAGCAGTACAGGGATGAACACTGAAGCTTTCTTT	CASSTGMNTEAFF
TRBJ1-5	TRBV7-2	NA	NA	TGTGCCAGCAGCTTTGGCGCGGCTCGGGTTAGCAATCAGCCCCAGCATTTT	CASSFGAARVSNQPQHF
TRBJ2-1	TRBV9	NA	TRBD2	TGTGCCAGCAGCGATCGGGGAGGGGACTGGTCGCTCAATGAGCAGTTCTTC	CASSDRGGDWSLNEQFF
TRBJ1-2	TRBV28	NA	NA	TGTGCCAGCAGTTCCTTAGCGGGGGGGCGAGGATATGGCTACACCTTC	CASSSLAGGRGYGYTF
TRBJ2-1	TRBV5-1	NA	NA	TGCGCCAGCAGTCAGTTGGAGGCCGATTACAATGAGCAGTTCTTC	CASSQLEADYNEQFF
TRBJ1-1	TRBV2	NA	NA	TGTGCCAGCAGTTTTAACACGAACACTGAAGCTTTCTTT	CASSFNTNTEAFF
TRBJ1-4	TRBV9	NA	NA	TGTGCCAGCAGCGTAGGTATTTCTTCAACTAATGAAAAACTGTTTTTT	CASSVGISSTNEKLFF
TRBJ1-1	TRBV2	once	NA	TGTGCCAGCAGTGTGAATGAGACACCAAACACTGAAGCTTTCTTT	CASSVNETPNTEAFF
TRBJ1-6	TRBV5-1	NA	TRBD1	TGCGCCAGAGGGACAGGGAAAAATAATTCACCCCTCCACTTT	CARGTGKNNSPLHF
TRBJ2-7	TRBV29-1	NA	NA	TGCAGCGTTGATCAGACTGGCGAGCAGTACTTC	CSVDQTGEQYF
TRBJ1-5	TRBV6-1	NA	NA	TGTGCCAGCAGTGAAACCGGGTTCGGCAATCAGCCCCAGCATTTT	CASSETGFGNQPQHF
TRBJ2-7	TRBV28	NA	TRBD1	TGTGCCAGCAGTCCCGGACAGGCTACGTACGAGCAGTACTTC	CASSPGQATYEQYF
TRBJ1-2	TRBV6-6	NA	TRBD1	TGTGCCAGCAGTTACGGACAGGGGGCTTGGTATGGCTACACCTTC	CASSYGQGAWYGYTF
TRBJ2-3	TRBV7-7	NA	NA	TGTGCTAGCAGCCGCGGGACTCTTTACACAGATACGCAGTATTTT	CASSRGTLYTDTQYF
TRBJ2-7	TRBV2	NA	TRBD2	TGTGCCAGCAGTGAAGGAGGGACTACCTACGAGCAGTACTTC	CASSEGGTTYEQYF
TRBJ1-5	TRBV4-1	NA	NA	TGCGCCAGCAGCCAAGATCGGGGGGGCGGGGAGCCCCAGCATTTT	CASSQDRGGGEPQHF
TRBJ2-7	TRBV4-2	NA	NA	TGTGCCAGCAGCCAAAGAGTTAATCAGGGCTCCTACGAGCAGTACTTC	CASSQRVNQGSYEQYF
TRBJ2-3	TRBV20-1	NA	NA	TGCAGTGCTAGCCTGAAGGAGACGCAGTATTTT	CSASLKETQYF
TRBJ2-3	TRBV4-2	NA	TRBD2	TGTGCCAGCAGCCCAGGGAATCGCGGGGGCGGGGGGCTTGGAGATACGCAGTATTTT	CASSPGNRGGGGLGDTQYF
TRBJ1-4	TRBV2	few	NA	TGTGCCAGCAGTGCGGACAACGTTAACGAAAAACTGTTTTTT	CASSADNVNEKLFF
TRBJ2-7	TRBV6-1	NA	TRBD2	TGTGCCAGCAGAGAAGGAGGGAGGGCGTACTACGAGCAGTACTTC	CASREGGRAYYEQYF
TRBJ2-3	TRBV15	once	NA	TGTGCCACCAGCAAAAACACCGGGCGGACAGAGCAGTATTTT	CATSKNTGRTEQYF
TRBJ1-1	TRBV2	few	NA	TGTGCCAGCACTTGGGGGCCTTCTGAAGCTTTCTTT	CASTWGPSEAFF
TRBJ1-3	TRBV28	NA	NA	TGTGCCAGCAGTTTACCCAGGGTATCTGGAAACACCATATATTTT	CASSLPRVSGNTIYF